These 23 T cell receptor beta chains were sequenced from one sample in a study of blood T cell repertoires in COVID-19. Data came from immunoSEQ multiplex PCR; TCRdb stores just in-frame clones and leaves some out. The data contain over 100,000 clones, 91% of them seen just once; the ten biggest clones take up roughly 6%. Source material: peripheral blood. All receptors derive from a human donor in a cohort sampled during active COVID-19.

V usage is TRBV18 and J usage is TRBJ2-5; 7 bases fit TRBD1. Trimming at V came to 5 bases and at J to 4 bases, leaving 13 bases not matched to a gene. The CDR3 length is 16 residues. The germline V gene encodes CDR1 KGHSH and CDR2 LQKENI. The CDR3 here is CASSASTGKVRETQYF. The CDR3 DNA reads as TGTGCCAGCTCAGCATCGACAGGGAAAGTTAGAGAGACCCAGTACTTC.

This chain links TRBV4-2 with TRBJ1-5; tentative D call: TRBD1 (6 bases). CDR1 LGHNA and CDR2 YNFKEQ come from the germline V gene. The CDR3 loop spans 18 amino acids. Trimming removed 0 bases from V and 0 bases from J, with 15 bases in between. The CDR3 sequence: CASSQDNTGFYSNQPQHF. The CDR3 bases are TGTGCCAGCAGCCAAGATAACACAGGGTTCTATAGCAATCAGCCCCAGCATTTT.

This clone came up once. The chain joins TRBV30 to TRBJ1-2; perhaps TRBD1 as D (6 bases). Germline V gene data show CDR1 as GTSNPN and CDR2 as SVGIG (reference sequence). Trimming removed 2 bases at V and 5 bases at J, with 24 bases between. The CDR3 length is 17 residues. The CDR3 here is CAWSPYPKSDRPYGYTF. CDR3 nucleotide sequence: TGTGCCTGGAGTCCCTACCCTAAATCCGACAGGCCGTATGGCTACACCTTC.

The chain combines TRBV7-2 with TRBJ2-3; possible D gene TRBD1, 6 bases. This CDR3 contains 15 residues. V was pared by 5 bases and J by 0 bases, with 12 bases between. CDR1 and CDR2 from the germline V gene are SGHTA and FQGNSA. The CDR3 nucleotides are TGTGCCAGCAGCATACAGACAGGTAGCACAGATACGCAGTATTTT. Its translation: CASSIQTGSTDTQYF.

The V call is TRBV2, the J call TRBJ2-7; D is unresolved. The CDR3 consists of 12 residues. The V end lost 7 bases, the J end lost 5 bases, and 12 bases lay between the germline ends. Germline-derived CDR1 and CDR2 are SNHLY and FYNNEI. The CDR3 here is CASMIVSHEQYF. CDR3 DNA sequence: TGTGCCAGCATGATAGTTTCCCACGAGCAGTACTTC.

The V and J genes are TRBV30 and TRBJ1-1; no firm D call. V shed 2 bases and J shed 3 bases, with 13 bases lying between them. The CDR3 loop spans 14 amino acids. CDR1 and CDR2 from the germline V gene are GTSNPN and SVGIG (reference sequence). CDR3 loop: CAWSFERADTEAFF. CDR3 bases: TGTGCCTGGAGTTTTGAGCGTGCGGACACTGAAGCTTTCTTT.

This clone was found once. The chain uses TRBV5-5 and TRBJ1-5, with D perhaps matching TRBD1 (6 bases). The CDR3 is made up of 13 amino acids. V shed 5 bases and J shed 0 bases, with 6 bases lying between them. CDR1 is SGHKS and CDR2 is YYEKEE in the germline V gene (reference sequence). The chain's CDR3 is CASRQGSNQPQHF. The DNA for the CDR3 is TGTGCCAGCAGACAGGGTAGCAATCAGCCCCAGCATTTT.

The genes are TRBV7-2 and TRBJ2-7, with TRBD2 identical over 9 bases. The V and J ends lost 2 bases and 3 bases, in that order; junction bases with no gene match: 5. Germline values: CDR1 SGHTA, CDR2 FQGNSA. This CDR3 is 15 amino acids long. The CDR3: CASSLRTSVRYEQYF. DNA for the CDR3: TGTGCCAGCAGCTTACGGACTAGCGTGCGCTACGAGCAGTACTTC.

This clone has just one count. V gene TRBV4-3 combines with J gene TRBJ2-4; a possible D gene is TRBD1 (6 bases). Trimming cost V 0 bases and J 3 bases, with 9 bases left between them. The germline V gene has CDR1 LGHNA and CDR2 YSLEER. This CDR3 is 15 amino acids long. CDR3 DNA: TGCGCCAGCAGCCAAGATCGGGACATCAAAAACATTCAGTACTTC. Protein: CASSQDRDIKNIQYF.

The V call is TRBV5-4, the J call TRBJ2-1; possible D gene TRBD1, 6 bases. The germline CDR1 and CDR2 sequences are SGHNT and YYREEE (reference sequence). The CDR3 spans 13 residues. Trimming pared 4 bases from V and 6 bases from J, leaving 11 bases between. The CDR3 DNA reads TGTGCCAGCAGCCGGGACACCGGCAATGAGCAGTTCTTC. Its translation: CASSRDTGNEQFF.

The chain links TRBV11-2 to TRBJ2-2; D is perhaps TRBD2 (6 bases). This CDR3 contains 14 residues. V gave up 0 bases and J gave up 7 bases, with 9 bases separating them. The germline V gene has CDR1 SGHAT and CDR2 FQNNGV. This chain's CDR3 is CASSLDGGIGELFF. The CDR3 bases are TGTGCCAGCAGCTTAGATGGGGGGATCGGGGAGCTGTTTTTT.

The chain carries TRBV7-9 and TRBJ1-5; 11 nucleotides align to TRBD1. The CDR3 consists of 16 residues. The junction had 4 bases not matched to a gene; V was cut back by 5 bases and J by 1 base. CDR1 and CDR2 (germline): SEHNR, FQNEAQ (reference sequence). In DNA form, the CDR3 reads TGTGCCAGCAGCCCCGGGACAGGGGGAAGCAATCAGCCCCAGCATTTT. Its protein is CASSPGTGGSNQPQHF.

The rearrangement joins TRBV9 to TRBJ2-2; 7 nucleotides agree with TRBD2. Germline CDR1 reads SGDLS; CDR2 reads YYNGEE. J lost 4 bases, V lost 5 bases, and 2 bases had no gene match. The CDR3 contains 13 residues. CDR3 bases: TGTGCCAGCAGAAGGGAGGGCACCGGGGAGCTGTTTTTT. This sequence encodes CASRREGTGELFF. Drawing the rest from reference TRBV9 and TRBJ2-2, the complete variable domain is DSGVTQTPKHLITATGQRVTLRCSPRSGDLSVYWYQQSLDQGLQFLIQYYNGEERAKGNILERFSAQQFPDLHSELNLSSLELGDSALYFCASRREGTGELFFGEGSRLTVL.

The V call is TRBV19, the J call TRBJ2-1; TRBD2 matches 9 bases. Germline lookup yields CDR1 LNHDA and CDR2 SQIVND (reference sequence). This CDR3 has 17 residues. V trimming: 3 bases; J trimming: 7 bases; junction bases outside the gene matches: 13. CDR3: CASSIFSGGPGENEQFF. The CDR3 DNA reads as TGTGCCAGTAGTATTTTCAGCGGGGGGCCTGGCGAGAATGAGCAGTTCTTC.

This clone was found a few times. This sequence joins TRBV6-6 and TRBJ2-3; D is ambiguous. The V end was cut by 6 bases, the J end by 2 bases, with 6 bases between. The CDR3 has 12 residues. Germline lookup yields CDR1 MNHNY and CDR2 SVGAGI (reference sequence). The CDR3 sequence is CASSLNTDTQYF. The DNA for the CDR3 is TGTGCCAGCAGCCTAAACACAGATACGCAGTATTTT.

The chain couples TRBV15 to TRBJ2-5; D ambiguous. Germline CDR1 reads LNHNV; CDR2 reads YYDKDF (reference sequence). Trimming removed 6 bases at V and 5 bases at J, with 10 bases between. CDR3 length equals 12 residues. The CDR3 reads CATSYQMETQYF. Here the CDR3 DNA reads TGTGCCACCAGTTACCAGATGGAGACCCAGTACTTC. Together with reference TRBV15 and TRBJ2-5, the CDR3 gives the full variable domain: DAMVIQNPRYQVTQFGKPVTLSCSQTLNHNVMYWYQQKSSQAPKLLFHYYDKDFNNEADTPDNFQSRRPNTSFCFLDIRSPGLGDTAMYLCATSYQMETQYFGPGTRLLVL.

CDR3 protein: CASSGIPGLAGSNEQFF. CDR3 DNA sequence: TGTGCCAGCAGCGGAATCCCGGGACTAGCGGGAAGCAATGAGCAGTTCTTC. This rearrangement joins TRBV9 to TRBJ2-1; 13 nucleotides align to TRBD2. This CDR3 comprises 17 residues. Germline V gene data show CDR1 as SGDLS and CDR2 as YYNGEE. The trim removed 3 bases at V and 6 bases at J, leaving 9 bases unmatched.

This rearrangement joins TRBV28 to TRBJ2-4, with 7 positions matching TRBD1. The V segment lost 5 bases and the J segment 7 bases; nucleotides outside the gene matches: 14. CDR3 size: 16 residues. CDR1 is MDHEN and CDR2 is SYDVKM in the germline V gene. The CDR3 bases are TGTGCCAGCAGTAGGGGACAGCTAACTACCGGGAACATTCAGTACTTC. It specifies CASSRGQLTTGNIQYF.

This chain uses TRBV4-2 with TRBJ2-7, with a tentative D call TRBD1 (6 bases). Germline assignment: CDR1 LGHNA and CDR2 YNFKEQ. CDR3 length: 16 residues. V gave up 4 bases and J gave up 2 bases, with 18 bases separating them. The CDR3 loop is CASSLIPGTRTYEQYF. The CDR3 nucleotides are TGTGCCAGCAGCCTAATCCCCGGGACAAGGACCTACGAGCAGTACTTC.

V gene TRBV29-1 combines with J gene TRBJ2-1; a weak D match, TRBD1 (6 bases). Trimming stripped 3 bases from V and 10 bases from J, with 25 bases between. The germline gives CDR1 SQVTM, CDR2 ANQGSEA. There are 16 residues in the CDR3. CDR3 sequence: CSVEPITGSGLMEQFF. The CDR3 bases are TGCAGCGTTGAGCCAATCACAGGGTCGGGGCTTATGGAGCAGTTCTTC.

This clone was observed once. This chain links TRBV5-1 with TRBJ1-1; D call uncertain. Germline V gives CDR1 SGHRS, CDR2 YFSETQ. Trimming removed 5 bases at V and 1 base at J, with 15 bases between. This CDR3 contains 15 residues. The CDR3 protein is CASRILTPGNTEAFF. CDR3 sequence (DNA): TGCGCCAGCAGGATTTTAACCCCAGGGAACACTGAAGCTTTCTTT.

This sequence joins TRBV12-3 or TRBV12-4 and TRBJ2-7; 8 nucleotides agree with TRBD1. V lost 6 bases and J lost 7; bases outside the gene matches: 8. The CDR3 is made up of 13 amino acids. The CDR3 coding sequence is TGTGCCAGCAGGGCCACAGGGGGAGGAGAGCAGTACTTC. Translated: CASRATGGGEQYF.

This clone has a handful of counts. The J gene is TRBJ2-1, the V gene TRBV5-4; 14 bases agree with TRBD2. CDR1 SGHNT and CDR2 YYREEE come from the germline V gene (reference sequence). The V and J ends lost 4 bases and 11 bases, in that order; junction bases with no gene match: 5. This CDR3 contains 14 residues. Here the CDR3 reads CASSATSGGVKQFF. CDR3 nucleotides: TGTGCCAGCAGCGCGACTAGCGGGGGGGTTAAGCAGTTCTTC.